These 6 T cell receptor beta chains were sequenced from one sample in a study of identical twins. TCRdb fed the 5' RACE reads into MiXCR, producing one record per CDR3 protein. The data contain 1.5 million or so distinct CDR3 sequences, less than 35% of them singletons. The sequenced material came from cord blood. The origin of the receptors is a newborn girl in good health.

This clonotype turned up a few times. The V gene is TRBV6-1, the J gene TRBJ2-3, with D unresolved. Trimming stripped 6 bases from V and 5 bases from J, with 15 bases between. There are 14 residues in the CDR3. Germline CDR1 and CDR2: MNHNS and SASEGT. The CDR3 region is CASSPTTPRDTQYF. The CDR3 nucleotides are TGTGCCAGCAGCCCCACAACCCCAAGAGATACGCAGTATTTT.

This clonotype was observed a few times. The genes are TRBV27 and TRBJ2-1; D is possibly TRBD2 (6 bases). The germline V gene encodes CDR1 MNHEY and CDR2 SMNVEV (reference sequence). V was shortened by 3 bases and J by 5 bases, with 14 bases between the two germline ends. The CDR3 sequence is 15 residues long. This chain's CDR3 is CASSFSREVDNEQFF. The CDR3 DNA follows: TGTGCCAGCAGTTTCTCCAGGGAGGTAGACAATGAGCAGTTCTTC.

This clonotype was observed a few times. J is TRBJ2-2 and V is TRBV29-1, with D possibly being TRBD2 (5 bases). Germline lookup yields CDR1 SQVTM and CDR2 ANQGSEA. V was shortened by 7 bases and J by 5 bases, with 8 bases between the two germline ends. This CDR3 contains 11 residues. CDR3 protein: CSGGKTGELFF. The CDR3 nucleotides read TGCAGCGGAGGGAAAACCGGGGAGCTGTTTTTT.

The chain uses TRBV13 and TRBJ2-7; D unresolved. Germline V gives CDR1 PRHDT, CDR2 FYEKMQ (reference sequence). The CDR3 runs to 15 residues. Trimming removed 3 bases at V and 6 bases at J, with 18 bases between. The CDR3: CASSFSGNLAIEQYF. CDR3 coding DNA: TGTGCCAGCAGCTTCAGTGGCAACCTTGCAATCGAGCAGTACTTC.

V is TRBV18 and J is TRBJ2-3; TRBD2 is a possible D gene (6 bases). The V gene's germline CDR1 is KGHSH and CDR2 LQKENI. This CDR3 has 14 amino acids. V shed 4 bases and J shed 5 bases, with 13 bases lying between them. Here the CDR3 DNA reads TGTGCCAGCTCACGTCTAGCGCTCAGAGATACGCAGTATTTT. This sequence encodes CASSRLALRDTQYF.

The chain recombines TRBV20-1 with TRBJ1-2; TRBD1 is a possible D gene (6 bases). Trimming shortened V by 0 bases and J by 6 bases, and 17 bases separated the two germline ends. The CDR3 sequence is 15 residues long. Germline values: CDR1 DFQATT, CDR2 SNEGSKA (reference sequence). The CDR3 reads CSARDLGRQENGYTF. CDR3 DNA sequence: TGCAGTGCTAGAGATCTGGGTCGACAGGAGAATGGCTACACCTTC.